What follows is one TCR beta chain and its context. The antigen remains undetermined. The germline V gene has CDR1 SGHDN and CDR2 FVKESK. V lost 5 bases and J lost 4; bases outside the gene matches: 10. This CDR3 contains 15 residues. The entry originates in a study of T cell responses to AZD1222 COVID-19 vaccine. In the study overall: Pooled together were second doses at about 4 or about 12 weeks.

This table comes from immunoSEQ multiplex PCR, and its TCRdb copy is limited to in-frame clones, with some not included. Found here are roughly 130,000 clones, 91% of them singletons; the top ten hold over 2.5%. General study points: Most donors were white British, females outnumbered males, and clonal diversity was possibly underestimated.

The rearrangement uses TRBV14 and TRBJ1-2; 7 bases line up with TRBD1. The specimen was peripheral blood, collected on day 0 of AZD1222 vaccination. The sequence came from an adult in good health. The CDR3 is CASSIRQGYPYGYTF. The CDR3 DNA is TGTGCCAGCAGCATCCGACAGGGATATCCCTATGGCTACACCTTC.